This T cell receptor (beta chain) comes out of a study of blood T cell repertoires in COVID-19. As for the study in general: The origin of the acute and convalescent COVID-19 samples was the United States, Italy and Spain. Nucleic acid was either cDNA or gDNA, and it came from T cells, B-cell-depleted T cells, or PBMCs.

Authors' data handling: Reference gene primer amplification in the assay estimated nucleated cell counts. Assay: immunoSEQ multiplex PCR; the TCRdb copy retains only in-frame clones and omits some. V and J calls plus clone size are reproduced from that table; the DNA served to infer D and trimming. This table has some 120,000 clones, 90% appearing once. Germline CDR1 and CDR2: LNHDA and SQIVND (reference sequence). Trimming at V came to 0 bases and at J to 3 bases, leaving 3 bases not matched to a gene. The CDR3 length is 15 residues. V usage is TRBV19 and J usage is TRBJ2-7; TRBD1 matches 9 bases. Source material: peripheral blood. The TCR comes from a human donor with active COVID-19. The donor label of this sample is uncertain. CDR3 protein: CASSIEQGALYEQYF. The CDR3 region has the DNA TGTGCCAGTAGTATAGAACAGGGGGCCCTCTACGAGCAGTACTTC.